This T cell receptor (beta chain) was observed in a study of T cell changes during pregnancy in multiple sclerosis. Using immunoSEQ multiplex PCR, the repertoire was profiled, and TCRdb retains in-frame clones only, with some absent. This table holds about 80,000 clones, around nine tenths found once. Germline assignment: CDR1 SGHKS and CDR2 YYEKEE (reference sequence). Trimming left V 3 bases short and J 5 bases short, with 5 bases between. The CDR3 runs 12 residues. The V and J genes are TRBV5-5 and TRBJ2-2; D remains ambiguous. The source was CD4+ T cells from peripheral blood mononuclear cells, collected before pregnancy. This sequence was found in a female donor with multiple sclerosis, enrolled in a pregnancy study. The CDR3 bases are TGTGCCAGCAGCTCCAATACCGGGGAGCTGTTTTTT. This translates into CASSSNTGELFF. Variable domain in full (rest from reference TRBV5-5 and TRBJ2-2): DAGVTQSPTHLIKTRGQQVTLRCSPISGHKSVSWYQQVLGQGPQFIFQYYEKEERGRGNFPDRFSARQFPNYSSELNVNALLLGDSALYLCASSSNTGELFFGEGSRLTVL.